This TCR beta chain derives from a study of T cells in Graves' hyperthyroidism and ophthalmopathy. Amplification yielded TCR beta CDR3 regions, with RNA transcripts as the source. HTBI primers were employed in a first-round RT-PCR of the TCR CDR3. TCRdb fed the multiplex PCR reads into MiXCR, producing one record per CDR3 protein. Of about 130,000 distinct CDR3 sequences listed, less than 25% are singletons. Broader study findings: Stable hyperthyroidism was separated from ophthalmopathy by a model based on 13 V-J features. Blood also held most thyroid clonotypes expanded beyond 0.001.

This CDR3 contains 13 residues. Trimming left V 1 base short and J 0 bases short, with 4 bases between. Per the germline V gene, CDR1 is DFQATT and CDR2 is SNEGSKA (reference sequence). In regard to this clonotype: Its target is not known.

The blood was taken when hyperthyroidism was first diagnosed, before any ophthalmopathy symptoms showed up. PBMCs came from 9 to 10 ml fresh peripheral blood. This receptor was identified in a woman aged 45-65 years with Graves' hyperthyroidism that later progressed to Graves' ophthalmopathy. The chain combines TRBV20-1 with TRBJ2-4; D gene ambiguous. The material sequenced was blood. The CDR3: CSARVIAKNIQYF. CDR3 nucleotides: TGCAGTGCTAGAGTCATAGCCAAAAACATTCAGTACTTC.